This TCR beta chain was identified in a study of T cells after yellow fever vaccination. Across the study: When fractions had low cell numbers, they were prepared with SMART-Seq v4 Ultra Low Input.

The 5'RACE template-switching step produced TCR cDNA and added a universal primer site and UMIs. TCRdb analysed the 5' RACE reads with MiXCR anew, one entry per CDR3 protein. This table has under 550,000 distinct CDR3 sequences, just over 20% appearing once. Findings and caveats of the study: Among all clonotypes, a small share was observed in both CD4 and CD8 compartments. FACS-sorted repertoires could contain abundant clonotypes contaminating from the bulk population.

Details on this clonotype: Its specificity is not known.

Trimming cost V 0 bases and J 2 bases, with 11 bases left between them. Looked up from germline, CDR1 is MNHEY and CDR2 is SVGAGI. CDR3 length: 17 amino acids. This TCR came from a man between 18 and 35 years old who received the YFV17D yellow fever vaccine. The sequences come from PBMCs, collected roughly 20 days after the first yellow fever vaccination. The chain couples TRBV6-5 to TRBJ2-6; D might be TRBD2 (6 bases). The CDR3 DNA is TGTGCCAGCAGTTACTCGACCCCGGGAGCTGGGGCCAACGTCCTGACTTTC. The encoded protein is CASSYSTPGAGANVLTF.